This entry lists 20 T cell receptor beta chains sequenced from one sample in a study of neurological immune-mediated disorders. TCRdb reprocessed the 5' RACE reads with MiXCR, giving one entry per CDR3 protein. This sample has 26,000 or so distinct CDR3 sequences, with 21% found just once. The specimen was PBMCs. The receptors come from a woman in her fifties or sixties in good health.

This clonotype showed up just a few times. This chain links TRBV6-6 with TRBJ2-6; 7 bases map to TRBD1. The germline gives CDR1 MNHNY, CDR2 SVGAGI (reference sequence). Trimming removed 0 bases from V and 0 bases from J; junction bases left unmatched: 14. The CDR3 consists of 21 residues. CDR3 DNA: TGTGCCAGCAGTTACTCCTACCCGAGGACAGGAAGACGCTCTGGGGCCAACGTCCTGACTTTC. Translation: CASSYSYPRTGRRSGANVLTF.

This clonotype came up many times. V and J are TRBV7-3 and TRBJ2-2; D is possibly TRBD1 or TRBD2 (5 bases each). Between the trimmed V and J ends, which lost 2 bases and 2 bases, there was a span of 9 bases. Germline V lookup: CDR1 SGHTA, CDR2 FQGTGA. There are 15 residues in the CDR3. The CDR3 region has the DNA TGTGCCAGCAGCTTAGGGGGATTTAACACCGGGGAGCTGTTTTTT. This sequence encodes CASSLGGFNTGELFF.

This clonotype has a count of ten or more. The V and J genes are TRBV2 and TRBJ2-3; D is unresolved. Trimming took 11 bases from V and 1 from J, leaving 4 bases between them. The CDR3 runs to 10 residues. Per the germline V gene, CDR1 is SNHLY and CDR2 is FYNNEI. The CDR3 coding sequence is TGTGCCCTCGGCACAGATACGCAGTATTTT. Translating gives CALGTDTQYF.

In its sample, this clonotype was seen many times. The rearrangement uses TRBV6-1 and TRBJ2-5; 13 bases map to TRBD2. The V and J ends lost 4 bases and 7 bases, in that order; junction bases with no gene match: 6. Per germline, CDR1 MNHNS and CDR2 SASEGT. The CDR3 contains 15 residues. The CDR3 is CASSGRLAGGSTQYF. The CDR3 DNA follows: TGTGCCAGCAGTGGCCGACTAGCGGGGGGTTCGACCCAGTACTTC.

This clonotype came up many times. The chain uses TRBV7-3 and TRBJ2-2; D gene uncertain. Trimming pared 2 bases from V and 5 bases from J, leaving 9 bases between. Germline CDR1 and CDR2: SGHTA and FQGTGA. The CDR3 consists of 14 residues. The CDR3 DNA sequence: TGTGCCAGCAGCTTAGGCCAGGAGACCGGGGAGCTGTTTTTT. Its translation is CASSLGQETGELFF. The whole variable domain, filled in from reference TRBV7-3 and TRBJ2-2, reads GAGVSQTPSNKVTEKGKYVELRCDPISGHTALYWYRQSLGQGPEFLIYFQGTGAADDSGLPNDRFFAVRPEGSVSTLKIQRTERGDSAVYLCASSLGQETGELFFGEGSRLTVL.

The CDR3 region is CSARGGLSGSPDEQFF. DNA of the CDR3: TGCAGTGCTAGAGGGGGACTAAGCGGGAGTCCGGATGAGCAGTTCTTC. The chain uses TRBV20-1 and TRBJ2-1; 8 bases fit TRBD2. This CDR3 has 16 amino acids. The V segment lost 1 base and the J segment 8 bases; nucleotides outside the gene matches: 13. Germline CDR1 and CDR2: DFQATT and SNEGSKA (reference sequence).

Within the sample, this clonotype is medium-sized. J is TRBJ2-2 and V is TRBV4-3; D call uncertain. The CDR3 consists of 15 residues. The V and J ends lost 4 bases and 2 bases respectively, with 11 bases between them. The germline gives CDR1 LGHNA, CDR2 YSLEER. CDR3 in amino acids: CASSRSSQNTGELFF. DNA for the CDR3: TGCGCCAGCAGCCGCTCATCCCAAAACACCGGGGAGCTGTTTTTT.

This chain uses TRBV28 with TRBJ2-2, with 9 positions matching TRBD1. Germline V gene sequence: CDR1 MDHEN, CDR2 SYDVKM. The CDR3 contains 15 residues. V lost 5 bases to trimming and J lost 5 bases; unmatched junction nucleotides: 6. CDR3 in DNA: TGTGCCAGCAGTGGACCGGGACAGGGAACCGGGGAGCTGTTTTTT. Translating gives CASSGPGQGTGELFF.

This chain uses TRBV5-1 with TRBJ2-1, with D perhaps TRBD2 (5 bases). Per the germline V gene, CDR1 is SGHRS and CDR2 is YFSETQ. Trimming shortened V by 4 bases and J by 7 bases, and 27 bases separated the two germline ends. The CDR3 totals 18 residues. The CDR3 DNA follows: TGCGCCAGCAGCCTTCAGACGAGCCGGAGGCCTGCAAGAAATGAGCAGTTCTTC. Amino acids: CASSLQTSRRPARNEQFF.

This clonotype was counted many times. V usage is TRBV4-2 and J usage is TRBJ2-1, with D possibly being TRBD2 (6 bases). The germline V and J ends were trimmed by 0 bases and 0 bases, with 18 bases remaining between them. CDR1 and CDR2 from the germline V gene are LGHNA and YNFKEQ. The CDR3 length is 19 residues. The CDR3 reads CASSQEGRTSAASYNEQFF. DNA for the CDR3: TGTGCCAGCAGCCAAGAGGGGAGGACGTCCGCGGCCTCCTACAATGAGCAGTTCTTC.

This clonotype has a count of ten or more. The rearrangement uses TRBV6-4 and TRBJ2-7; 7 bases agree with TRBD2. The J call is in doubt because the DNA end fits TRBJ2-1 better. Germline CDR1 and CDR2: MRHNA and SNTAGT. This CDR3 has 13 amino acids. The CDR3 DNA reads as TGTGCCAGCAGTCTAGCGGTTAACAATGAGCAGTTCTTC. Protein product: CASSLAVNNEQFF.

At least ten counts were recorded for this clonotype. V usage is TRBV20-1 and J usage is TRBJ2-7; 9 bases are a match to TRBD2. The CDR3 is 15 amino acids. Germline CDR1 is DFQATT and CDR2 is SNEGSKA (reference sequence). With V trimmed by 0 bases and J by 1 base, 4 bases remained unmatched. CDR3 region: CSARDQRGVSYEQYF. The CDR3 bases are TGCAGTGCTAGAGACCAGCGGGGGGTTTCCTACGAGCAGTACTTC.

The table lists this clonotype with many counts. This chain links TRBV27 with TRBJ2-1; D is unclear. Trimming removed 5 bases at V and 5 bases at J, with 4 bases between. The germline V gene encodes CDR1 MNHEY and CDR2 SMNVEV (reference sequence). This CDR3 region has 11 residues. The CDR3 region is CASSRNNEQFF. CDR3 nucleotides: TGTGCCAGCAGTCGGAACAATGAGCAGTTCTTC.

DNA for the CDR3: TGCAGCGTTGAAGAAGGGGCCAACTCCTACGAGCAGTACTTC. It yields the protein CSVEEGANSYEQYF. The chain is built from TRBV29-1 and TRBJ2-7; perhaps TRBD1 as D (5 bases). Germline loops: CDR1 SQVTM, CDR2 ANQGSEA. Trimming took 0 bases from V and 0 from J, leaving 9 bases between them. The CDR3 runs 14 residues.

In regard to this clonotype: The junction does not match germline at one end; this may be a read error. The chain combines TRBV7-9 with TRBJ2-7; no reliable D call. Germline V lookup: CDR1 SEHNR, CDR2 FQNEAQ (reference sequence). The CDR3 consists of 11 residues. This CDR3 is CASRLCYEQNF. The CDR3 DNA is TGTGCCAGCCGTTTGTGCTACGAGCAGAACTTC.

This clonotype was detected ten times or more. The gene calls are TRBV7-9 and TRBJ1-5; 8 bases agree with TRBD1. J lost 6 bases, V lost 4 bases, and 5 bases had no gene match. The CDR3 sequence is 14 residues long. Germline loops: CDR1 SEHNR, CDR2 FQNEAQ (reference sequence). CDR3 sequence reads: CASSSGQDGQPQHF. Written as DNA, the CDR3 is TGTGCCAGCAGCTCGGGACAGGATGGTCAGCCCCAGCATTTT.

This clonotype was detected ten times or more. The chain carries TRBV6-1 and TRBJ1-4; 8 bases are shared with TRBD1. Germline V CDR1 and CDR2: MNHNS, SASEGT. V lost 6 bases, J lost 8 bases, and 8 bases stayed unmatched. The CDR3 runs to 14 residues. The CDR3 loop reads CASSTTGVGEKLFF. The CDR3 nucleotides read TGTGCCAGCAGCACGACAGGGGTCGGAGAAAAACTGTTTTTT.

This clonotype has a count of ten or more. The chain recombines TRBV5-1 with TRBJ2-1; D tentatively reads TRBD1 or TRBD2 (5 bases each). The CDR3 length is 17 residues. The germline gives CDR1 SGHRS, CDR2 YFSETQ. Trimming took off 0 bases at V and 7 bases at J, with 20 bases between the two ends. CDR3 region: CASSLANRAIGGNEQFF. The CDR3, as DNA: TGCGCCAGCAGCTTGGCCAATCGAGCGATTGGGGGAAATGAGCAGTTCTTC.

In this sample, this clonotype turned up many times. J is TRBJ2-1 and V is TRBV11-1; 7 bases agree with TRBD2. V shed 5 bases, J shed 6 bases, and the junction held 16 bases outside the gene matches. The CDR3 consists of 17 residues. Germline V gene data show CDR1 as SGHAT and CDR2 as FQDESV (reference sequence). The CDR3 DNA reads TGTGCCAGCAGCAATTTAGCGGGCCCGGTTTCACCCAATGAGCAGTTCTTC. Translated: CASSNLAGPVSPNEQFF.

The genes are TRBV6-5 and TRBJ2-2; TRBD2 matches 9 bases. CDR1 is MNHEY, CDR2 SVGAGI, per germline. Trimming removed 5 bases from V and 5 bases from J; junction bases left unmatched: 6. The CDR3 spans 15 residues. For the CDR3, the DNA is TGTGCCAGCAGTGGTATAGCGGGAGAGACCGGGGAGCTGTTTTTT. This encodes CASSGIAGETGELFF.